The 5 T cell receptor beta chains below come from one sample, sequenced in a study of blood T cell repertoires in COVID-19. Assay used: immunoSEQ multiplex PCR; TCRdb lists only in-frame clones, some missing. The sample has about half a million clones; over 75% are singletons. The sequenced sample was peripheral blood. These receptors all stem from a human donor in a cohort sampled during active COVID-19.

The genes are TRBV12-5 and TRBJ1-1; no definite D call. CDR1 is LGHNT and CDR2 is FRNRAP in the germline V gene. This CDR3 comprises 18 residues. V lost 2 bases to trimming and J lost 4 bases, with 23 bases between them. CDR3 nucleotide sequence: TGTGCTAGTGGTTTGCCACGGCCGTCTAGGTGGGTGGGCACTGAAGCTTTCTTT. Encoded protein: CASGLPRPSRWVGTEAFF. The full variable domain, in which reference TRBV12-5 and TRBJ1-1 provide the parts outside the CDR3, is DARVTQTPRHKVTEMGQEVTMRCQPILGHNTVFWYRQTMMQGLELLAYFRNRAPLDDSGMPKDRFSAEMPDATLATLKIQPSEPRDSAVYFCASGLPRPSRWVGTEAFFGQGTRLTVV.

This clone was picked up one time. The rearrangement joins TRBV7-9 to TRBJ2-5; 8 nucleotides line up with TRBD1. The junction had 5 bases not matched to a gene; V was cut back by 1 base and J by 4 bases. In germline, CDR1 is SEHNR, CDR2 FQNEAQ (reference sequence). CDR3 length equals 15 residues. CDR3 DNA: TGTGCCAGCAGCTTAGGGCAGGGGGCTGGAGAGACCCAGTACTTC. This sequence encodes CASSLGQGAGETQYF.

The gene calls are TRBV11-2 and TRBJ2-3; 11 bases agree with TRBD1. The germline V gene has CDR1 SGHAT and CDR2 FQNNGV. The CDR3 consists of 14 residues. The V and J ends lost 6 bases and 5 bases, in that order; junction bases with no gene match: 4. In DNA, the CDR3 is TGTGCCAGCAGTCGGGACAGGGGGGGAGATACGCAGTATTTT. Encoded protein: CASSRDRGGDTQYF.

This clone was seen a single time. V usage is TRBV5-1 and J usage is TRBJ2-7; 11 bases are shared with TRBD2. The CDR3 is 19 amino acids. J gave up 2 bases and V 3 bases, and 16 bases lay outside the gene matches. Germline assignment: CDR1 SGHRS and CDR2 YFSETQ. CDR3 nucleotides: TGCGCCAGCAGCTCCCGCGAACCGGGACTAGCGGAGAGCGCCTACGAGCAGTACTTC. Its protein product is CASSSREPGLAESAYEQYF.

J is TRBJ2-2 and V is TRBV27; no definite D call. Trimming left V 6 bases short and J 5 bases short, with 10 bases between. The CDR3 spans 13 residues. Germline V gene data show CDR1 as MNHEY and CDR2 as SMNVEV (reference sequence). The CDR3 DNA follows: TGTGCCAGCAGGATCCAGAAAACCGGGGAGCTGTTTTTT. Protein sequence: CASRIQKTGELFF.